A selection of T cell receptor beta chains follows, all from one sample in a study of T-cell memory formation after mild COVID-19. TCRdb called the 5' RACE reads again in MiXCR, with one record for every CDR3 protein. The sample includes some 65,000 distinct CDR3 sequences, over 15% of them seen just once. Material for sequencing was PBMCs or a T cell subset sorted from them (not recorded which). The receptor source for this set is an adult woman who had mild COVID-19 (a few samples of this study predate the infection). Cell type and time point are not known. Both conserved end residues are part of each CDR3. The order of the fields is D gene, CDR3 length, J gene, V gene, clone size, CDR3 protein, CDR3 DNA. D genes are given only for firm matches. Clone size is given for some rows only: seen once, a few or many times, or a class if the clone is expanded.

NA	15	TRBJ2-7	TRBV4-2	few	CASSQDHGIIYEQYF	TGTGCCAGCAGCCAAGATCATGGGATTATTTACGAGCAGTACTTC
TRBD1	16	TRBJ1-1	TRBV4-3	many	CASSQGSGQGARGAFF	TGCGCCAGCAGCCAGGGATCGGGACAGGGCGCGAGAGGGGCTTTCTTT
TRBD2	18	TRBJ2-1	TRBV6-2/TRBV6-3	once	CASSSGTSSDINYNEQFF	TGTGCCAGCAGTTCCGGGACTAGCAGCGACATCAACTACAATGAGCAGTTCTTC
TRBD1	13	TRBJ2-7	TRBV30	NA	CAWSPGQGYEQYF	TGTGCCTGGAGTCCGGGACAGGGGTACGAGCAGTACTTC
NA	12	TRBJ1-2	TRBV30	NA	CAWTGTVYGYTF	TGTGCCTGGACGGGAACAGTCTATGGCTACACCTTC
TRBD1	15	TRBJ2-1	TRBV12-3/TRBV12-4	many	CASSLRQGYLLEQFF	TGTGCCAGCAGTTTAAGACAGGGTTATCTTCTTGAGCAGTTCTTC
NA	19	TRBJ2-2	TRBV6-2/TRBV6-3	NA	CASSYPSLLLGLLTGELFF	TGTGCCAGCAGTTACCCCTCCCTGCTCCTGGGTCTTCTCACCGGGGAGCTGTTTTTT
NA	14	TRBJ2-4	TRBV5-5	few	CASSLNGAGDIQYF	TGTGCCAGCAGCTTGAACGGGGCCGGCGACATTCAGTACTTC
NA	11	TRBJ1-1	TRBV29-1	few	CSVVLNTEAFF	TGCAGCGTTGTCCTGAACACTGAAGCTTTCTTT
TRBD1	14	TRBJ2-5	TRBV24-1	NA	CATKGTGAGETQYF	TGTGCCACCAAGGGGACAGGGGCGGGAGAGACCCAGTACTTC
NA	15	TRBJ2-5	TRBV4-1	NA	CASSQVGLSGETQYF	TGCGCCAGCAGCCAAGTTGGGCTATCGGGAGAGACCCAGTACTTC
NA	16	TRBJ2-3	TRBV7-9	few	CASSLIGLAYTDTQYF	TGTGCCAGCAGCTTAATCGGTCTAGCGTACACAGATACGCAGTATTTT
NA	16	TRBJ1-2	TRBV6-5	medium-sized	CASSYRLGHTNYGYTF	TGTGCCAGCAGTTACCGCTTGGGACATACTAACTATGGCTACACCTTC
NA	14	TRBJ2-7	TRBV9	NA	CASSVGSHTYEQYF	TGTGCCAGCAGCGTAGGATCACACACTTACGAGCAGTACTTC
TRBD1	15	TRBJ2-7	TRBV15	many	CATSRGRGRLYEQYF	TGTGCCACCAGCAGAGGAAGGGGGCGGCTCTACGAGCAGTACTTC
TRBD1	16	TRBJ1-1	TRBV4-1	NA	CASSHLLGQANTEAFF	TGCGCCAGCAGCCATCTCCTGGGACAGGCGAACACTGAAGCTTTCTTT
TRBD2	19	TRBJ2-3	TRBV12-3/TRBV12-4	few	CASSHFVTGTSGILDTQYF	TGTGCCAGCAGTCACTTTGTGACCGGGACTAGCGGGATTTTAGATACGCAGTATTTT
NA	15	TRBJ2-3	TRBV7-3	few	CASSLTWAWTDTQYF	TGTGCCAGCAGCTTAACCTGGGCCTGGACAGATACGCAGTATTTT
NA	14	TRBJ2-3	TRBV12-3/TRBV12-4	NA	CASSLSRYTDTQYF	TGTGCCAGCAGTTTAAGCAGGTACACAGATACGCAGTATTTT
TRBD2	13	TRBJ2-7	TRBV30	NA	CAWVAGGTYEQYF	TGTGCCTGGGTAGCGGGGGGGACCTACGAGCAGTACTTC
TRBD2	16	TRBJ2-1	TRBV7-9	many	CASSTGLAGGFDEQFF	TGTGCCAGCAGCACGGGCCTAGCGGGGGGGTTCGATGAGCAGTTCTTC
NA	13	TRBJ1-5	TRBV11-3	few	CASGLMVGQPQHF	TGTGCCAGCGGCCTCATGGTGGGTCAGCCCCAGCATTTT
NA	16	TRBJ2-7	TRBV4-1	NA	CASSHPSGGATYEQYF	TGCGCCAGCAGCCACCCCTCTGGCGGGGCCACCTACGAGCAGTACTTC
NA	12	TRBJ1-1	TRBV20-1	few	CSAPQGNTEAFF	TGCAGTGCCCCCCAGGGGAACACTGAAGCTTTCTTT
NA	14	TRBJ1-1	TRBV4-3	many	CASSQDGKGTEAFF	TGCGCCAGCAGCCAAGATGGGAAGGGAACTGAAGCTTTCTTT
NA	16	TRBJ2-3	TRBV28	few	CASSSTRAEDTDTQYF	TGTGCCAGCAGTTCGACTAGGGCTGAGGACACAGATACGCAGTATTTT
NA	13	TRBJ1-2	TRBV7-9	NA	CASSLVDIYGYTF	TGTGCCAGCAGCTTAGTCGACATCTATGGCTACACCTTC
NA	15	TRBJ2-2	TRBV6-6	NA	CATIPRDQRAGELFF	TGTGCCACTATCCCGAGGGACCAGCGGGCCGGGGAGCTGTTTTTT
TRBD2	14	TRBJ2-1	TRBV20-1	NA	CSARGLAGASEQFF	TGCAGTGCTAGAGGTCTAGCGGGAGCGTCTGAGCAGTTCTTC
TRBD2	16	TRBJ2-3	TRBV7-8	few	CASSLISGGYTDTQYF	TGTGCCAGCAGCCTAATCAGCGGGGGGTACACAGATACGCAGTATTTT
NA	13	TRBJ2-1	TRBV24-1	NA	CATSDPYRGEQFF	TGTGCCACCAGTGACCCTTATAGAGGGGAGCAGTTCTTC
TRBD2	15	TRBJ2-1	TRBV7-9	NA	CASSGGTSGNNEQFF	TGTGCCAGCAGCGGCGGGACTAGCGGGAACAATGAGCAGTTCTTC
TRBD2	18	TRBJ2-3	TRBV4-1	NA	CASSQDSPFGGAADTQYF	TGCGCCAGCAGCCAAGATAGTCCGTTCGGGGGGGCCGCGGATACGCAGTATTTT
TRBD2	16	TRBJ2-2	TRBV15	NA	CATSRGASGRARELFF	TGTGCCACCAGCAGAGGGGCTAGCGGGAGGGCCAGGGAGCTGTTTTTT
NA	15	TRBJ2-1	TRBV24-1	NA	CATSDHSRVHNEQFF	TGTGCCACCAGTGATCACAGTCGGGTGCACAATGAGCAGTTCTTC
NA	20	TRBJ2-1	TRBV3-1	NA	CASSQESRPGESGSYNEQFF	TGTGCCAGCAGCCAAGAGTCCCGGCCGGGGGAATCCGGTTCCTACAATGAGCAGTTCTTC
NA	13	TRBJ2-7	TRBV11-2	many	CASSLGTSYEQYF	TGTGCCAGCAGCTTAGGGACCTCCTACGAGCAGTACTTC
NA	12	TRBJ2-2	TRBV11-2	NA	CASRTLSGELFF	TGTGCCAGCAGAACTTTGTCCGGGGAGCTGTTTTTT
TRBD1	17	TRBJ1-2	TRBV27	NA	CASSLLGQGGPNYGYTF	TGTGCCAGCAGTTTATTGGGACAGGGGGGCCCTAACTATGGCTACACCTTC
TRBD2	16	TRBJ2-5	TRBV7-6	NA	CASSPRTSGGAGTQYF	TGTGCCAGCAGCCCCCGGACTAGCGGGGGGGCCGGGACCCAGTACTTC
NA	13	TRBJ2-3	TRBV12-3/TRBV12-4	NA	CASSRDSTDTQYF	TGTGCCAGCAGTAGGGACAGCACAGATACGCAGTATTTT
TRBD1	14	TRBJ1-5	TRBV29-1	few	CSVKTGASNQPQHF	TGCAGCGTTAAGACAGGGGCTAGCAATCAGCCCCAGCATTTT
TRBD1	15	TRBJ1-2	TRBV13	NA	CASSPGQGINYGYTF	TGTGCCAGCAGCCCCGGACAGGGGATTAACTATGGCTACACCTTC
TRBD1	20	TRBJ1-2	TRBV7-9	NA	CASSSATSTGGAWVSRGYTF	TGTGCCAGCAGCTCCGCTACGAGCACAGGGGGCGCTTGGGTCAGTCGGGGCTACACCTTC
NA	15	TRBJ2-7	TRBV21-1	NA	CASSKELGTGDEQYF	TGTGCCAGCAGCAAAGAATTGGGGACAGGGGACGAGCAGTACTTC
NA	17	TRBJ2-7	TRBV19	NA	CASSAEFLGVLAYEQYF	TGTGCCAGTAGTGCAGAATTTTTGGGAGTTCTAGCCTACGAGCAGTACTTC
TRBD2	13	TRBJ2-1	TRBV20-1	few	CSAILADYNEQFF	TGCAGTGCTATTCTAGCGGACTACAATGAGCAGTTCTTC
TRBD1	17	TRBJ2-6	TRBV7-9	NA	CASSPRDRPSGANVLTF	TGTGCCAGCAGCCCCCGGGACAGGCCCTCTGGGGCCAACGTCCTGACTTTC
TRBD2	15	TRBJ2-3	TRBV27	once	CASSFLAGGPDTQYF	TGTGCCAGCAGTTTTCTAGCGGGGGGTCCAGATACGCAGTATTTT
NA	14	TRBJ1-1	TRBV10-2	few	CASSESQEDTEAFF	TGCGCCAGCAGTGAGAGCCAGGAGGACACTGAAGCTTTCTTT
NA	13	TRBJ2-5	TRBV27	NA	CASSPAYQETQYF	TGTGCCAGCAGTCCCGCGTACCAAGAGACCCAGTACTTC
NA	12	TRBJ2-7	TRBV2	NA	CASKAEGYEQYF	TGTGCCAGCAAGGCGGAAGGCTACGAGCAGTACTTC
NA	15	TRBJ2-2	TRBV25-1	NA	CASSEYGVNTGELFF	TGTGCCAGCAGTGAATATGGGGTAAACACCGGGGAGCTGTTTTTT
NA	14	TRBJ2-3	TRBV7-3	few	CASSLLGDTDTQYF	TGTGCCAGCAGCTTGTTGGGGGACACAGATACGCAGTATTTT